A selection of T cell receptor beta chains follows, all from one sample in a study of shared clonotypes between healthy human individuals. Sequenced by immunoSEQ multiplex PCR; TCRdb stores in-frame clones only, minus some. This table holds about 2,200,000 clones, 85% to 95% found once. Sequencing input: naive CD8+ T cells from PBMCs. The receptors shown here come from a man between 18 and 35 years old in good health. Some clones in this sample may be carry-over from other donors' samples. The CDR3 runs from the conserved cysteine through the conserved F or W. Clone size is stated in some rows and not others, as once, few, many or a class when expanded.

j_gene,abundance,v_gene,CDR3aa
TRBJ2-1,.,TRBV27,CASSLSPYNEQFF
TRBJ1-1,.,TRBV2,CASSVRGSTEAFF
TRBJ2-5,.,TRBV28,CASSLRTGRKETQYF
TRBJ2-3,.,TRBV27,CASGITGISDTQYF
TRBJ2-7,.,TRBV28,CASSFSNYYEQYF
TRBJ1-1,.,TRBV5-1,CASSFLTGVNTEAFF
TRBJ2-7,.,TRBV27,CAPRVVGLKSYEQYF
TRBJ2-3,.,TRBV9,CASSVSGGEDTQYF
TRBJ2-3,.,TRBV27,CASSPRMLAGVTDTQYF
TRBJ2-2,.,TRBV27,CASAILGAIGELFF
TRBJ1-2,.,TRBV18,CASSPPRGLHYGYTF
TRBJ2-3,.,TRBV5-1,CASSFWTSGRDLTDTQYF
TRBJ2-1,.,TRBV30,CACRTGLEQFF
TRBJ1-4,.,TRBV27,CASRLQGGHEKLFF
TRBJ2-2,.,TRBV25-1,CASTGTGELFF
TRBJ2-3,.,TRBV4-1,CASSLPGLAGSTDTQYF
TRBJ1-1,few,TRBV9,CASSPISGTEAFF
TRBJ2-7,.,TRBV9,CASSGQGPYEQYF
TRBJ2-5,.,TRBV30,CAWSVSPQETQYF
TRBJ2-7,.,TRBV30,CAWSQGPFLGYEQYF
TRBJ1-5,.,TRBV6-5,CASSYSQGYQPQHF
TRBJ2-7,.,TRBV6-1,CASSDWTSSYEQYF
TRBJ2-7,once,TRBV7-2,CASSFVQGLANEQYF
TRBJ2-1,.,TRBV2,CASSEGPLGSYNEQFF
TRBJ2-7,.,TRBV5-1,CASSDSPRGQGAYEQYF
TRBJ2-1,.,TRBV30,CAWSVGGDNEQFF
TRBJ2-7,.,TRBV4-2,CASSQAVAPQLRYEQYF
TRBJ2-7,.,TRBV15,CATSRDDILYEQYF